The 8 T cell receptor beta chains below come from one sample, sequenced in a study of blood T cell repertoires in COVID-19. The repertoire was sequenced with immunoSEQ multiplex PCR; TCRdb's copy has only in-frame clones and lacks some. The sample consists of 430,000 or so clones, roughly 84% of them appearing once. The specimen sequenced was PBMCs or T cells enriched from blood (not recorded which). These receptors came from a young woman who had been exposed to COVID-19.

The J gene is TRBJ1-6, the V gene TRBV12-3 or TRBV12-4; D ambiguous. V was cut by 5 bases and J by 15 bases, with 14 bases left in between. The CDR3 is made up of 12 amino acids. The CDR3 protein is CASSPRSGHLHF. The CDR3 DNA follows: TGTGCCAGCAGTCCACGGTCGGGTCACCTCCACTTT.

The CDR3 is CASAKTGNNSPLHF. CDR3 in DNA: TGTGCCAGCGCAAAGACAGGGAATAATTCACCCCTCCACTTT. The chain combines TRBV11-3 with TRBJ1-6; TRBD1 matches 7 bases. V was clipped by 8 bases and J by 5 bases; unmatched bases: 6. CDR1 is SGHNT and CDR2 is YENEEA in the germline V gene. The CDR3 is 14 residues long.

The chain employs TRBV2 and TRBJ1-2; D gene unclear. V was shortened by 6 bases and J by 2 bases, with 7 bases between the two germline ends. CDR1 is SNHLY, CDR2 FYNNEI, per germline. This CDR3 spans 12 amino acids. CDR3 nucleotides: TGTGCCAGCAGGTCCGGGAACTATGGCTACACCTTC. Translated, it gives CASRSGNYGYTF.

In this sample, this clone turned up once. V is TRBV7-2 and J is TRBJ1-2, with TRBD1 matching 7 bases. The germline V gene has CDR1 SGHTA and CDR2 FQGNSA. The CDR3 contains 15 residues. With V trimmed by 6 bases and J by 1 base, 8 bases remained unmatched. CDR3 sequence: CASRLTGTVNYGYTF. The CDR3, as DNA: TGTGCCAGCAGACTAACCGGGACAGTTAACTATGGCTACACCTTC.

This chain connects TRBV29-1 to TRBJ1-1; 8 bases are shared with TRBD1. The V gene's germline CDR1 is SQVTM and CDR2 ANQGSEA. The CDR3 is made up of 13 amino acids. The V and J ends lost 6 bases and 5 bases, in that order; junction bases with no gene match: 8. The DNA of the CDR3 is TGCAGCGTAGACAGGGGATGGGGGACTGAAGCTTTCTTT. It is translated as CSVDRGWGTEAFF.

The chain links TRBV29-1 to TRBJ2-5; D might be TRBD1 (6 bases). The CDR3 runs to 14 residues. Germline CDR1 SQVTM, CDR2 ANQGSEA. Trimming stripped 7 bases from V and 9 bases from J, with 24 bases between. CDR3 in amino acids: CSARASGTRGSQYF. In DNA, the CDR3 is TGCAGCGCCAGAGCCTCGGGGACGAGGGGGTCCCAGTACTTC.

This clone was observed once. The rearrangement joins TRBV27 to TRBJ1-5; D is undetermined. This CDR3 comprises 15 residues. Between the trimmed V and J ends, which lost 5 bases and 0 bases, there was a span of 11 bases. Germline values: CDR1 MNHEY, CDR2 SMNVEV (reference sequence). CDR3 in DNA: TGTGCCAGCAGTGTCACATACAGTAGCAATCAGCCCCAGCATTTT. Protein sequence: CASSVTYSSNQPQHF.

The CDR3 protein is CASSIGLAVNEQFF. In nucleotides, the CDR3 is TGTGCCAGTAGTATCGGACTAGCGGTGAATGAGCAGTTCTTC. V usage is TRBV19 and J usage is TRBJ2-1; TRBD2 matches at 10 bases. Germline V gives CDR1 LNHDA, CDR2 SQIVND (reference sequence). Unmatched junction bases numbered 3, after V lost 3 bases and J lost 7 bases. The CDR3 is made up of 14 amino acids.